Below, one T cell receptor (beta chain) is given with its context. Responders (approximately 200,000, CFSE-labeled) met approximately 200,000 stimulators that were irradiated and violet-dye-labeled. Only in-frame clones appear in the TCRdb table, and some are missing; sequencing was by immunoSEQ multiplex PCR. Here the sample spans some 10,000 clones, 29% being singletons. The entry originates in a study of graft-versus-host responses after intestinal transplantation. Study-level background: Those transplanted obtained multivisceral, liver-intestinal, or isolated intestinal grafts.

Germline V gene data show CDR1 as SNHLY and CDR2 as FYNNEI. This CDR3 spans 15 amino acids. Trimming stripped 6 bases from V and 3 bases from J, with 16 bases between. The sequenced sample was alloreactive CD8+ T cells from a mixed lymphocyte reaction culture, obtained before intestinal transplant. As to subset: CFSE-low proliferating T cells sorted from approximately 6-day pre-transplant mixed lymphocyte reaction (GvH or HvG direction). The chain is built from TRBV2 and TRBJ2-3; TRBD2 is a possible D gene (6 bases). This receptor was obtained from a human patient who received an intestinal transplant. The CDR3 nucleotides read TGTGCCAGCAGCGATAGCGGTCTCAGGACAGATACGCAGTATTTT. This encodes CASSDSGLRTDTQYF.